This TCR beta chain was observed in a study of metastatic and nonmetastatic thyroid tumors. Across the whole study: Thyroid patients, malignant and benign, had repertoires compared across blood and tumor or nodule tissue.

Authors' data handling: The study's classifier, a distant-metastasis tool for papillary thyroid cancer, was built using CDR3 differences across clinicopathological groups. TCRdb called clones again from the PCR reads with MiXCR. TCRdb assigned the V and J calls; the authors' analysis was not used. This table has some 15,000 clones, roughly 22% appearing once. Before thyroid surgery, none of the patients had received any treatment. Regarding the study as a whole: According to reports, the diversity of TCR beta was significantly higher in malignant thyroid tumors than in benign nodules, and this held in both blood and tumor samples.

The CDR3 sequence is 15 residues long. In germline, CDR1 is SGHAT, CDR2 FQNNGV. Between the trimmed V and J ends, which lost 5 bases and 7 bases, there was a span of 20 bases. As to this clone: The antigen remains undetermined.

The specimen was adjacent normal tissue. J is TRBJ1-1 and V is TRBV11-2; D perhaps matches TRBD1 (5 bases). The sequence was obtained from a female donor with papillary thyroid cancer or a benign thyroid nodule (not recorded which). Some clones in this sample may be carry-over from other donors' samples. CDR3 nucleotide sequence: TGTGCCAGCAGCCTTGGAGGGACGGTCTATTTTGAAGCTTTCTTT. Residues: CASSLGGTVYFEAFF. The full variable domain, rest sourced from reference TRBV11-2 and TRBJ1-1, is EAGVAQSPRYKIIEKRQSVAFWCNPISGHATLYWYQQILGQGPKLLIQFQNNGVVDDSQLPKDRFSAERLKGVDSTLKIQPAKLEDSAVYLCASSLGGTVYFEAFFGQGTRLTVV.